This T cell receptor (beta chain) was documented in a study of blood T cells in healthy people across ages. Regarding this clonotype: Its target is unknown.

Study-wide points: Unsorted PBMCs blocked a conclusive comparison of naive and antigen-experienced cells. Long-lived donors had more naive CD4+ cells and higher diversity than aged donors. The CMV status of each donor remained undetermined, and this could have confounded shifts in expanded clonotypes.

At least 6 million PBMCs were isolated per sample. Using a J-beta primer mix together with a sample-barcoded 5' primer, a second PCR was run for roughly 7 to 12 cycles. One entry per CDR3 protein results from TCRdb running MiXCR on the 5' RACE reads. The table includes about 1.8 million distinct CDR3 sequences, roughly 49% detected once. This TCR derives from a woman aged 35 to 49 in good health. Sequencing was performed on blood.

CDR3 DNA: TGTGCCGCAAGAGGAGGGGCAGTGCGGCCCTACGAGCAGTACTTC. The encoded protein is CAARGGAVRPYEQYF. The V gene is TRBV7-3, the J gene TRBJ2-4; D might be TRBD2 (6 bases). The DNA end favors TRBJ2-7, so the J call may be wrong. This CDR3 has 15 residues. Germline V gene lookup returns CDR1 SGHTA and CDR2 FQGTGA.